This T cell receptor beta chain comes out of a study of blood T cell repertoires in COVID-19. V lost 1 base and J 3 bases, leaving 9 bases between the germline ends. CDR1 and CDR2 from the germline V gene are MDHEN and SYDVKM. This CDR3 has 14 residues. The repertoire was sequenced with immunoSEQ multiplex PCR; TCRdb's copy has only in-frame clones and lacks some. The sample carries 120,000 or so clones, about 84% recorded once. The chain combines TRBV28 with TRBJ2-5; TRBD1 might be the D (5 bases). The receptor was isolated from a man in his 60s with acute or convalescent COVID-19. What was sequenced was peripheral blood. In nucleotides, the CDR3 is TGTGCCAGCAGTTTATTTTCCAGGGAAGAGACCCAGTACTTC. It codes for CASSLFSREETQYF.